The rows below give T cell receptor beta chains drawn from one sample of a study of OX40 agonist ivuxolimab in advanced cancers. Measured with immunoSEQ multiplex PCR; TCRdb has only the in-frame clones, and not every one. This sample has 89,000 or so clones, with about 90% found just once. The sequenced sample was CD4+ or CD8+ T cells sorted from blood, obtained in a trial of the OX40 agonist ivuxolimab. The receptors were gathered from an adult with an advanced solid tumor such as melanoma, head and neck, liver or kidney cancer. The CDR3 runs from the conserved cysteine through the conserved F or W. A D gene is named only where the DNA matches it firmly. Size tells how often a clone was seen (once, few, many) or the class of an expanded clone, and some rows leave it out.

J gene | V gene | clone size | D gene | CDR3 DNA | CDR3 protein
TRBJ1-1 | TRBV11-2 | . | . | TGTGCCAGCAGCCCATCGGGGCACACTGAAGCTTTCTTT | CASSPSGHTEAFF
TRBJ1-1 | TRBV25-1 | . | . | TGTGCCAGCAGTGAATTAGGAGGGTGGACGGACACTGAAGCTTTCTTT | CASSELGGWTDTEAFF
TRBJ1-1 | TRBV30 | few | . | TGTGCCTGGAGTCAGAACTCGGGCACTGAAGCTTTCTTT | CAWSQNSGTEAFF
TRBJ1-5 | TRBV28 | . | . | TGTGCCAGCAAGGGTGGGGGAGTGGGCCAGCCCCAGCATTTT | CASKGGGVGQPQHF
TRBJ2-1 | TRBV19 | . | TRBD2 | TGTGCCAGTAGTATTATGGCGGGGGGCTCTAGGAACAATGAGCAGTTCTTC | CASSIMAGGSRNNEQFF
TRBJ2-3 | TRBV30 | . | . | TGTGCCTGGAGTGTAATGGGGCAGGCCGAGACAGATACGCAGTATTTT | CAWSVMGQAETDTQYF
TRBJ2-1 | TRBV5-8 | . | . | TGTGCCAGCAGCTTGGTGGTCTTGGGAGCAGGCTACAATGAGCAGTTCTTC | CASSLVVLGAGYNEQFF
TRBJ2-1 | TRBV27 | . | . | TGTGCCAGCAGTAAGTTGACAGGTTGGCGTGGGGAGCAGTTCTTC | CASSKLTGWRGEQFF
TRBJ2-2 | TRBV27 | . | . | TGTGCCAGCAGCCCCGACAGGGCGGGGACCGGGGAGCTGTTTTTT | CASSPDRAGTGELFF
TRBJ2-3 | TRBV14 | . | TRBD2 | TGTGCCAGCAGCCAACCCACCGGACTAGCGGGATTAGATACGCAGTATTTT | CASSQPTGLAGLDTQYF
TRBJ2-3 | TRBV9 | once | . | TGTGCCAGCAGCGGTCCTAGCACAGATACGCAGTATTTT | CASSGPSTDTQYF
TRBJ2-3 | TRBV9 | . | . | TGTGCCAGCAGCGACCCTCGACAGGCATTCACAGATACGCAGTATTTT | CASSDPRQAFTDTQYF
TRBJ2-1 | TRBV6-5 | . | TRBD2 | TGTGCCAGCAGCCTTACCGGGACTAGCGGCAATGAGCAGTTCTTC | CASSLTGTSGNEQFF
TRBJ2-7 | TRBV6-5 | once | . | TGTGCCAGCAGCTTTCGCGAGGGTCAGGTGGGGGAGCAGTACTTC | CASSFREGQVGEQYF
TRBJ1-5 | TRBV11-2 | . | . | TGTGCCAGCAGCTTGGGAACAGCCCTGAATCAGCCCCAGCATTTT | CASSLGTALNQPQHF
TRBJ1-3 | TRBV25-1 | . | . | TGTGCCAGCAGTGAAGGGATAAACACCATATATTTT | CASSEGINTIYF
TRBJ1-6 | TRBV28 | . | . | TGTGCCAGCAGGTGGGGGGGGAGCTCCTATAATTCACCCCTCCACTTT | CASRWGGSSYNSPLHF
TRBJ1-2 | TRBV28 | few | . | TGTGCCAGCAGCCCCAGGGGTAGGGGTGACTATGGCTACACCTTC | CASSPRGRGDYGYTF
TRBJ1-1 | TRBV30 | . | . | TGTGCCTGGAGAGGGGATGTCACTGAAGCTTTCTTT | CAWRGDVTEAFF
TRBJ1-5 | TRBV28 | . | . | TGTGCCAGCAGTCTCCCATCCGTAAGCAATCAGCCCCAGCATTTT | CASSLPSVSNQPQHF
TRBJ2-7 | TRBV28 | . | TRBD1 | TGTGCCAGCAGTTTTTTCGGGACAGGGTCCGAGCAGTACTTC | CASSFFGTGSEQYF
TRBJ1-1 | TRBV5-4 | . | . | TGTGCCAGCAGCTTTGGCAATGAAGCTTTCTTT | CASSFGNEAFF
TRBJ1-1 | TRBV7-6 | . | TRBD1 | TGTGCCAGCAGCGAAGGACAGGGGTATGAAGCTTTCTTT | CASSEGQGYEAFF
TRBJ2-3 | TRBV27 | . | TRBD1 | TGTGCCAGCAGTCATGGGGGCCAAGGGACAGGGGGTACGCAGTATTTT | CASSHGGQGTGGTQYF
TRBJ2-7 | TRBV29-1 | . | . | TGCAGCGTTGAAGATCCACAGATCTACGAGCAGTACTTC | CSVEDPQIYEQYF
TRBJ1-1 | TRBV2 | . | TRBD1 | TGTGCCAGCAGTGGGACAGGGGGCTGGGACACTGAAGCTTTCTTT | CASSGTGGWDTEAFF
TRBJ2-2 | TRBV2 | once | . | TGTGCCAGCAGCGCAGGGATCTCGAACACCGGGGAGCTGTTTTTT | CASSAGISNTGELFF
TRBJ1-2 | TRBV4-3 | . | TRBD1 | TGCGCCAGCAGTCAGGGGGCGAGGACAGCTCCTAACTATGGCTACACCTTC | CASSQGARTAPNYGYTF
TRBJ1-2 | TRBV6-4 | . | . | TGTGCCACCTACTCCCCTTATGGCTACACCTTC | CATYSPYGYTF
TRBJ2-3 | TRBV14 | . | TRBD2 | TGTGCCAGCAGCCAAGAAGAACTTTGGACTAGCGGGAGTTTAATCGCAGATACGCAGTATTTT | CASSQEELWTSGSLIADTQYF
TRBJ2-5 | TRBV6-5 | . | . | TGTGCCAGCAGTCAAACAGGGATAGGGGAGACCCAGTACTTC | CASSQTGIGETQYF